This note documents a single T cell receptor (beta chain) sequence. The junction had 10 bases not matched to a gene; V was cut back by 1 base and J by 8 bases. This CDR3 has 15 amino acids. Germline lookup yields CDR1 GTSNPN and CDR2 SVGIG (reference sequence). This entry is derived from a study of patients and donors after allogeneic stem cell transplantation. MiXCR, run by TCRdb on the RT-PCR reads, gives a single entry per CDR3 protein. The sample holds roughly 940,000 distinct CDR3 sequences, more than 15% seen once. Sequenced sample: blood, either unsorted or a sorted T cell fraction (not recorded which). The TCR was taken from a human donor who was either an allogeneic HSCT recipient or a stem cell or donor lymphocyte infusion donor (not recorded which). It is not recorded whose cells these are; they may come from a transplant donor. This chain links TRBV30 with TRBJ2-3; 9 bases line up with TRBD2. The CDR3 DNA sequence: TGTGCCTGGAGTGGTGTGAAAGCGGGGGGAGGTACGCAGTATTTT. It codes for CAWSGVKAGGGTQYF.